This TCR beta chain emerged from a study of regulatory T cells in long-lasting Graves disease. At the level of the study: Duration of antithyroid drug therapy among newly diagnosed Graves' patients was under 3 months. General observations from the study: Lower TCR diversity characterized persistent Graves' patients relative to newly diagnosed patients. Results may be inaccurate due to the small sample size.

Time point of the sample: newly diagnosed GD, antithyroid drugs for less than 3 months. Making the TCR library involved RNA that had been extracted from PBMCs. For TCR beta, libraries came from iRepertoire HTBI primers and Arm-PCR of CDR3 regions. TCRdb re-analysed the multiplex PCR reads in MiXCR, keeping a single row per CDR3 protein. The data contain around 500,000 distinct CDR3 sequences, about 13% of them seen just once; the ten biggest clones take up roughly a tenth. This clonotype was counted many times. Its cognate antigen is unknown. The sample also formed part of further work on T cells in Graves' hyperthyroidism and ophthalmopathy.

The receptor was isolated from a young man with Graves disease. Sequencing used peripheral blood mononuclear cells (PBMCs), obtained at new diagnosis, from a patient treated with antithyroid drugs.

This CDR3 reads CATSTKIVNPSGRNEQFF. As DNA, the CDR3 is TGTGCCACCAGCACCAAGATCGTGAACCCTAGCGGGAGGAATGAGCAGTTCTTC. The chain combines TRBV15 with TRBJ2-1, with 11 nucleotides matching TRBD2. CDR3 length: 18 amino acids. After removal of 4 bases from V and 7 bases from J, the junction contained 15 bases not matched to a gene. Germline V CDR1 and CDR2: LNHNV, YYDKDF (reference sequence).